This TCR beta chain derives from a study of control samples from healthy donors and cancer patients. V lost 0 bases, J lost 0 bases, and 12 bases lay in between. The CDR3 has 16 residues. Per germline, CDR1 SGHRS and CDR2 YFSETQ. Assay: immunoSEQ multiplex PCR; the TCRdb copy retains only in-frame clones and omits some. The sample carries roughly 150,000 clones, 85% to 95% recorded once. The specimen was blood. The rearrangement joins TRBV5-1 to TRBJ1-1; tentative D call: TRBD1 (5 bases). The TCR originated in a man aged 45-60 years in good health. The CDR3 region is CASSLGQGGVNTEAFF. The CDR3 DNA reads TGCGCCAGCAGCTTGGGTCAGGGAGGGGTGAACACTGAAGCTTTCTTT.